Presented here are 9 T cell receptor beta chains from one specimen sequenced in a study of shared T cell receptors in the human thymus. TCRdb's table, derived via immunoSEQ multiplex PCR, lists solely in-frame clones and lacks some. Among 640,000 or so clones listed, around 87% were seen once. A further study also used this sample, focusing on human thymus T cells.

What was sequenced was thymocytes. The receptors were sampled from a boy in the first two years of life with a congenital heart defect.

J is TRBJ2-7 and V is TRBV29-1; 8 positions agree with TRBD2. The CDR3 length is 14 residues. From germline, CDR1 is SQVTM and CDR2 ANQGSEA. The V gene end was trimmed by 5 bases and the J gene end by 0 bases; junction bases not matched to a gene: 6. CDR3 nucleotides: TGCAGCGTTCGGGCCCGGGGGGGCTCCTACGAGCAGTACTTC. Its translation is CSVRARGGSYEQYF.

The genes are TRBV28 and TRBJ2-7; TRBD1 might be the D (6 bases). V gave up 6 bases and J gave up 0 bases, with 15 bases separating them. CDR1 and CDR2 (germline): MDHEN, SYDVKM. CDR3 length: 15 amino acids. CDR3 sequence reads: CASSPQGWGSYEQYF. CDR3 in DNA: TGTGCCAGCAGCCCACAGGGTTGGGGCTCCTACGAGCAGTACTTC.

V usage is TRBV6-6 and J usage is TRBJ1-4; a possible D gene is TRBD1 (6 bases). Trimming took off 7 bases at V and 1 base at J, with 13 bases between the two ends. This CDR3 has 15 amino acids. Germline V gene lookup returns CDR1 MNHNY and CDR2 SVGAGI (reference sequence). CDR3 in amino acids: CASNHRQETNEKLFF. CDR3 DNA sequence: TGTGCCAGCAACCATAGACAGGAAACTAATGAAAAACTGTTTTTT.

Only a few counts were recorded for this clone. This chain connects TRBV19 to TRBJ2-1; D perhaps matches TRBD2 (6 bases). V lost 6 bases to trimming and J lost 7 bases, with 22 bases between them. The V gene's germline CDR1 is LNHDA and CDR2 SQIVND (reference sequence). This CDR3 is 16 amino acids long. CDR3: CASSPPGSRSGNEQFF. The CDR3 DNA is TGTGCCAGTAGCCCACCCGGGAGTCGCAGTGGGAATGAGCAGTTCTTC. Complete variable domain (other parts from reference TRBV19 and TRBJ2-1): DGGITQSPKYLFRKEGQNVTLSCEQNLNHDAMYWYRQDPGQGLRLIYYSQIVNDFQKGDIAEGYSVSREKKESFPLTVTSAQKNPTAFYLCASSPPGSRSGNEQFFGPGTRLTVL.

The chain employs TRBV2 and TRBJ2-3; 7 positions agree with TRBD2. J gave up 0 bases and V 2 bases, and 5 bases lay outside the gene matches. CDR3 length equals 16 residues. Germline CDR1 and CDR2: SNHLY and FYNNEI. CDR3 residues: CASSESLAESTDTQYF. The CDR3 DNA follows: TGTGCCAGCAGTGAAAGTCTAGCGGAAAGCACAGATACGCAGTATTTT.

This clone is a singleton in its sample. The rearrangement uses TRBV28 and TRBJ1-2; 8 nucleotides align to TRBD1. This CDR3 region has 13 residues. CDR1 MDHEN and CDR2 SYDVKM come from the germline V gene. Trimming cost V 5 bases and J 7 bases; bases outside gene matches: 6. The CDR3, as DNA: TGTGCCAGCAGTAAGGACAGGGTAGGTGGCTACACCTTC. The encoded protein is CASSKDRVGGYTF.

CDR3 nucleotide sequence: TGTGCCAGTAGTATACGGGAATGGGAGACCCAGTACTTC. Translating gives CASSIREWETQYF. The rearrangement links TRBV19 to TRBJ2-5, with D possibly matching TRBD2 (5 bases). The CDR3 sequence is 13 residues long. V shed 2 bases and J shed 5 bases, with 9 bases lying between them. Germline loops: CDR1 LNHDA, CDR2 SQIVND (reference sequence).

The gene calls are TRBV5-5 and TRBJ1-2; a possible D gene is TRBD1 (6 bases). V gave up 1 base and J gave up 2 bases, with 12 bases separating them. Germline loops: CDR1 SGHKS, CDR2 YYEKEE (reference sequence). The CDR3 runs to 15 residues. CDR3 sequence: CASSLRKTGNYGYTF. In DNA, the CDR3 is TGTGCCAGCAGCTTGAGGAAGACAGGAAACTATGGCTACACCTTC.

This chain joins TRBV7-9 and TRBJ1-2, with 7 bases aligning to TRBD1. The germline gives CDR1 SEHNR, CDR2 FQNEAQ (reference sequence). The CDR3 is 17 amino acids. V was clipped by 2 bases and J by 8 bases; unmatched bases: 17. DNA of the CDR3: TGTGCCAGCAGCTTATGGGGAACACACAGGGGAGTCAAGGGCTACACCTTC. This sequence encodes CASSLWGTHRGVKGYTF.